This is a list of T cell receptor beta chains from one sample in a study of a mutant IDH1 vaccine in newly diagnosed glioma. These receptors are not linked to any known antigen. TCRdb keeps only in-frame clones here, not all; method: immunoSEQ multiplex PCR. The sample yields 55,000 to 65,000 clones, roughly 80% seen once. Here the sequenced sample was PBMCs, taken from a glioma patient whose treatment included an IDH1 peptide vaccine. These receptors all come from a man over 45 with glioma. The CDR3 runs from the conserved cysteine through the conserved F or W. Each record gives: clone size, J gene, V gene, D gene, CDR3 protein, CDR3 DNA. D genes are given only for firm matches. Clone size is stated in some rows and not others, as once, few, many or a class when expanded.

NA,TRBJ2-6,TRBV5-1,NA,CASSVDSSFGSGANVLTF,TGCGCCAGCAGCGTGGACAGTTCCTTTGGTTCTGGGGCCAACGTCCTGACTTTC
NA,TRBJ1-6,TRBV18,NA,CASSPEWGRGDSPLHF,TGTGCCAGCTCCCCCGAATGGGGGAGGGGGGATTCACCCCTCCACTTT
NA,TRBJ2-1,TRBV10-3,NA,CAMGGAGGEQFF,TGTGCCATGGGGGGAGCAGGGGGTGAGCAGTTCTTC
NA,TRBJ2-2,TRBV5-1,TRBD2,CASSVDGGAGELFF,TGCGCCAGCAGCGTGGACGGGGGGGCCGGGGAGCTGTTTTTT
NA,TRBJ2-1,TRBV11-2,TRBD2,CASSLRTAGAGRPYNEQFF,TGTGCCAGCAGCCTTAGGACAGCGGGAGCCGGCCGGCCTTACAATGAGCAGTTCTTC
NA,TRBJ2-7,TRBV30,TRBD1,CAWSSTGYEQYF,TGTGCCTGGAGTTCGACAGGGTACGAGCAGTACTTC
NA,TRBJ1-5,TRBV11-3,TRBD1,CASSTPTGLWQPQHF,TGTGCCAGCAGCACGCCGACAGGGCTGTGGCAGCCCCAGCATTTT
once,TRBJ2-7,TRBV7-2,NA,CASSLKPTGSEQYF,TGTGCCAGCAGCTTGAAACCCACGGGCAGCGAGCAGTACTTC
NA,TRBJ1-3,TRBV6-5,NA,CASRNGIVSGNTIYF,TGTGCCAGCAGGAATGGGATCGTCTCTGGAAACACCATATATTTT
NA,TRBJ2-7,TRBV19,NA,CASSPRTSTYEQYF,TGTGCCAGTAGTCCAAGGACATCCACCTACGAGCAGTACTTC
NA,TRBJ2-1,TRBV7-8,NA,CASTTSRGLKPSHNEQFF,TGTGCCAGCACCACTAGCCGGGGACTGAAACCTTCCCACAATGAGCAGTTCTTC
NA,TRBJ2-7,TRBV11-2,TRBD2,CASSPTLAEAYEQYF,TGTGCCAGCAGCCCTACACTAGCGGAAGCCTACGAGCAGTACTTC
few,TRBJ1-2,TRBV4-1,NA,CASSQVVRVEVYGYTF,TGCGCCAGCAGCCAAGTGGTAAGGGTAGAAGTCTATGGCTACACCTTC
NA,TRBJ2-6,TRBV2,NA,CASRPGANVLTF,TGTGCCAGCCGTCCGGGGGCCAACGTCCTGACTTTC
once,TRBJ2-5,TRBV7-2,NA,CASSPRNSPTQYF,TGTGCCAGCAGCCCCCGGAATTCCCCGACCCAGTACTTC
NA,TRBJ1-5,TRBV19,NA,CASSIGPLQPQHF,TGTGCCAGTAGTATAGGTCCTCTTCAGCCCCAGCATTTT
NA,TRBJ2-3,TRBV5-6,TRBD2,CASSFRLAGSTDTQYF,TGTGCCAGCAGCTTCAGACTAGCGGGGTCCACAGATACGCAGTATTTT